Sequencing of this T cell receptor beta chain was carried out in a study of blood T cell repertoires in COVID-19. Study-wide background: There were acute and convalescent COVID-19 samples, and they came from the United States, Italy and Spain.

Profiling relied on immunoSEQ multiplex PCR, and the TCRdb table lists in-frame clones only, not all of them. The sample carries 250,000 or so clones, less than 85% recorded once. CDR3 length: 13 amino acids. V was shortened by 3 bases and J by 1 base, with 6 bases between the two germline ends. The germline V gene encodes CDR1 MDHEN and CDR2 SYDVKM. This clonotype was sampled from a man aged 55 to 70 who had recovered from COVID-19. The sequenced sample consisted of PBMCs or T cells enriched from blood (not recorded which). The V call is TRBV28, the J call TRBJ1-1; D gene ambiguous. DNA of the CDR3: TGTGCCAGCAGTTTGGGCAGGAACACTGAAGCTTTCTTT. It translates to CASSLGRNTEAFF.